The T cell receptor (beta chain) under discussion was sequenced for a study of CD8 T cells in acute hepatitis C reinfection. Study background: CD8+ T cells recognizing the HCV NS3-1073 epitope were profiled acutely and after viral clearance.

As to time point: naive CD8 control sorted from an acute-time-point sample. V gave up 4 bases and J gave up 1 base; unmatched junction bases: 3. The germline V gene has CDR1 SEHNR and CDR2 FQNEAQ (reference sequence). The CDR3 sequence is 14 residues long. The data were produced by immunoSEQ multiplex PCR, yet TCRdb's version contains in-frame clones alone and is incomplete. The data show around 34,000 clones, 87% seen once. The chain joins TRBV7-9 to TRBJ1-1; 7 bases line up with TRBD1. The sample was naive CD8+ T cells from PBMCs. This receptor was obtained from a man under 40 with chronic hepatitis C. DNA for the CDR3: TGTGCCAGCAGCTCGGACAGGCCGAACACTGAAGCTTTCTTT. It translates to CASSSDRPNTEAFF.